One T cell receptor beta chain is described in this entry. Its matching antigen is unknown. This specimen belongs to a study of shared clonotypes between healthy human individuals. Donors had no recently reported acute infections or vaccinations and were HIV-negative. Profiling relied on immunoSEQ multiplex PCR, and the TCRdb table lists in-frame clones only, not all of them. The sample carries some 630,000 clones, more than 70% recorded once. The study, taken as a whole, reports: Inspection by rarefaction showed sorted-subset sequencing to be incomplete despite large depth. In a handful of donors, around 4.8% of naive CD4 clonotypes appeared in common.

J lost 4 bases, V lost 1 base, and 3 bases had no gene match. In germline, CDR1 is PRHDT, CDR2 FYEKMQ (reference sequence). The CDR3 length is 14 residues. Sequencing used memory CD4+ T cells sorted from blood. The subset denotes: CD45RA-negative fraction. This sequence was found in a woman in her thirties in good health. The J gene is TRBJ2-7, the V gene TRBV13; 8 positions agree with TRBD2. For the CDR3, the DNA is TGTGCCAGCAGCTTAGACGGGAGGGTGTACGAGCAGTACTTC. It translates to CASSLDGRVYEQYF.